Following are 25 T cell receptor beta chains from one sample sequenced in a study of T cells after yellow fever vaccination. Each CDR3 protein gets one entry after TCRdb re-called the 5' RACE reads with MiXCR. There are approximately 160,000 distinct CDR3 sequences in the sample; roughly 9% occur only once, and roughly a third lies in the top ten. The sample in question was CD8+ T cells sorted from PBMCs, obtained 45 days after the yellow fever booster vaccination. The receptor set was obtained from a man between 18 and 29 years old who received the YFV17D yellow fever vaccine.

V usage is TRBV5-1 and J usage is TRBJ2-7; no firm D call. From germline, CDR1 is SGHRS and CDR2 YFSETQ. This CDR3 is built from 13 residues. Between the trimmed V and J ends, which lost 4 bases and 4 bases, there was a span of 12 bases. As DNA, the CDR3 is TGCGCCAGCAGCCCTGGAGCGCAATACGAGCAGTACTTC. Encoded protein: CASSPGAQYEQYF. Supplemented by reference TRBV5-1 and TRBJ2-7, the full variable domain reads KAGVTQTPRYLIKTRGQQVTLSCSPISGHRSVSWYQQTPGQGLQFLFEYFSETQRNKGNFPGRFSGRQFSNSRSEMNVSTLELGDSALYLCASSPGAQYEQYFGPGTRLTVT.

The chain is built from TRBV6-5 and TRBJ1-4, with 7 bases that match TRBD1. Germline CDR1 is MNHEY and CDR2 is SVGAGI. The V gene end was trimmed by 6 bases and the J gene end by 11 bases; junction bases not matched to a gene: 6. The CDR3 loop spans 12 amino acids. CDR3: CASSPTGVKLFF. DNA for the CDR3: TGTGCCAGCAGCCCCACAGGGGTGAAACTGTTTTTT.

The chain has TRBV6-2 or TRBV6-3 and TRBJ2-7; D is unclear. V dropped 7 bases and J dropped 3 bases, with 10 bases sitting between them. The CDR3 length is 12 residues. In germline, CDR1 is MNHEY, CDR2 SVGEGT. CDR3: CASTRSDYEQYF. In nucleotides, the CDR3 is TGTGCCAGCACCCGGTCGGACTACGAGCAGTACTTC.

In this sample, this clonotype turned up a few times. DNA for the CDR3: TGCGCCCTTGACAGGGGAGGTCAGGAGACCCAGTACTTC. The encoded protein is CALDRGGQETQYF. This rearrangement joins TRBV10-1 to TRBJ2-5; 8 bases agree with TRBD1. With V trimmed by 11 bases and J by 5 bases, 10 bases remained unmatched. The CDR3 covers 13 residues. The germline V gene has CDR1 WNHNN and CDR2 SYGVQD (reference sequence).

This clonotype has only a few counts. This chain links TRBV7-9 with TRBJ1-4; D unresolved. This CDR3 contains 15 residues. The V and J ends lost 2 bases and 4 bases respectively, with 11 bases between them. CDR1 is SEHNR and CDR2 is FQNEAQ in the germline V gene (reference sequence). The CDR3 sequence is CASSLSRQINEKLFF. DNA of the CDR3: TGTGCCAGCAGCTTATCACGGCAGATTAATGAAAAACTGTTTTTT.

This chain joins TRBV7-9 and TRBJ2-6; tentative D call: TRBD1 (6 bases). CDR1 is SEHNR, CDR2 FQNEAQ, per germline (reference sequence). The CDR3 extends over 17 amino acids. V gave up 6 bases and J gave up 0 bases, with 15 bases separating them. CDR3 protein: CASRLQGGDSGANVLTF. CDR3 DNA sequence: TGTGCCAGCAGGTTACAGGGTGGAGACTCTGGGGCCAACGTCCTGACTTTC.

This clonotype has only a few counts. The J gene is TRBJ2-1, the V gene TRBV7-2; no firm D call. V lost 6 bases and J lost 5, with 8 bases in between. Germline CDR1 reads SGHTA; CDR2 reads FQGNSA. The CDR3 is 12 residues long. CDR3 amino acids: CASRGPNNEQFF. CDR3 bases: TGTGCCAGCAGAGGCCCCAACAATGAGCAGTTCTTC.

In this sample, this clonotype turned up a few times. This rearrangement joins TRBV9 to TRBJ1-1; TRBD1 agrees at 10 bases. Germline V gene lookup returns CDR1 SGDLS and CDR2 YYNGEE. V was pared by 3 bases and J by 6 bases, with 8 bases of the junction left unmatched. CDR3 length: 15 amino acids. DNA of the CDR3: TGTGCCAGCAGCGCTCTCAGGGACAGGGGCGCTGAAGCTTTCTTT. Translated: CASSALRDRGAEAFF.

This clonotype has a handful of counts. V gene TRBV9 combines with J gene TRBJ2-1; the D is unclear. The germline gives CDR1 SGDLS, CDR2 YYNGEE. The CDR3 covers 14 residues. With 2 bases removed from V and 2 bases from J, the gap between germline ends came to 8 bases. CDR3 amino acids: CASSVEETYNEQFF. In nucleotides, the CDR3 is TGTGCCAGCAGCGTTGAGGAAACCTACAATGAGCAGTTCTTC.

The chain couples TRBV5-4 to TRBJ2-5; 7 bases align to TRBD1. Germline V gene sequence: CDR1 SGHNT, CDR2 YYREEE (reference sequence). Trimming at V came to 0 bases and at J to 5 bases, leaving 7 bases not matched to a gene. The CDR3 runs 15 residues. The CDR3 is CASSLEGGAAETQYF. In DNA form, the CDR3 reads TGTGCCAGCAGCTTGGAAGGGGGCGCCGCGGAGACCCAGTACTTC.

This chain links TRBV7-2 with TRBJ2-1; 13 bases are shared with TRBD2. This CDR3 is 16 amino acids long. The junction had 2 bases not matched to a gene; V was cut back by 0 bases and J by 6 bases. Germline V gene data show CDR1 as SGHTA and CDR2 as FQGNSA. The CDR3 here is CASSLAGLAGVNEQFF. The CDR3 bases are TGTGCCAGCAGCTTAGCAGGACTAGCGGGGGTCAATGAGCAGTTCTTC.

This chain joins TRBV9 and TRBJ1-5; possibly TRBD1 for D (5 bases). The V and J ends lost 0 bases and 0 bases respectively, with 7 bases between them. In germline, CDR1 is SGDLS, CDR2 YYNGEE. The CDR3 totals 15 residues. In DNA form, the CDR3 reads TGTGCCAGCAGCGTAGGGGGGGATAGCAATCAGCCCCAGCATTTT. Translating gives CASSVGGDSNQPQHF.

The chain uses TRBV4-1 and TRBJ2-2, with no clear D. The germline V and J ends were trimmed by 6 bases and 4 bases, with 12 bases remaining between them. The CDR3 consists of 14 residues. Germline V gene lookup returns CDR1 MGHRA and CDR2 YSYEKL. The CDR3 protein is CASRAHFPTGELFF. Here the CDR3 DNA reads TGCGCCAGCAGGGCACATTTCCCCACCGGGGAGCTGTTTTTT.

This clonotype occurred many times. CDR3 sequence (DNA): TGTGCCAGCACCCAGACCGGGACTCCGCGTTCCTACGAGCAGTACGTC. This encodes CASTQTGTPRSYEQYV. The chain couples TRBV12-3 or TRBV12-4 to TRBJ2-7, with a weak D call TRBD2 (6 bases). The V end was cut by 7 bases, the J end by 1 base, with 20 bases between. This CDR3 has 16 amino acids.

The gene calls are TRBV7-6 and TRBJ2-2; no firm D call. This CDR3 is built from 17 residues. Germline V gene lookup returns CDR1 SGHVS and CDR2 FNYEAQ. The V end lost 0 bases, the J end lost 6 bases, and 17 bases lay between the germline ends. The CDR3 sequence: CASSLAVGLGRAGELFF. The CDR3 DNA reads as TGTGCCAGCAGCTTAGCGGTCGGGTTAGGAAGGGCCGGGGAGCTGTTTTTT.

This clonotype was counted only a few times. V usage is TRBV15 and J usage is TRBJ1-2; D is ambiguous. This CDR3 region has 14 residues. Germline-derived CDR1 and CDR2 are LNHNV and YYDKDF (reference sequence). V was cut by 4 bases and J by 2 bases, with 11 bases left in between. CDR3 sequence: CATSTFFPNYGYTF. Written as DNA, the CDR3 is TGTGCCACCAGCACTTTTTTCCCCAACTATGGCTACACCTTC.

The DNA for the CDR3 is TGCGCCAGCAGCCAGACCCCTCCAGGAGTGCTAGCGGGGAAAGAGACCCAGTACTTC. This sequence encodes CASSQTPPGVLAGKETQYF. The chain carries TRBV4-3 and TRBJ2-5, with 9 bases that match TRBD2. Germline V gene lookup returns CDR1 LGHNA and CDR2 YSLEER. Trimming at V came to 3 bases and at J to 3 bases, leaving 17 bases not matched to a gene. This CDR3 is built from 19 residues.

This chain connects TRBV12-3 or TRBV12-4 to TRBJ2-7; perhaps TRBD2 as D (6 bases). CDR3 length: 16 residues. Trimming left V 1 base short and J 7 bases short, with 20 bases between. CDR3 loop: CASSLGPGLPLGEQYF. The CDR3 DNA sequence: TGTGCCAGCAGTTTAGGTCCGGGACTGCCTTTGGGGGAGCAGTACTTC.

The chain uses TRBV7-9 and TRBJ2-5; 10 positions match TRBD2. V lost 2 bases and J lost 2; bases outside the gene matches: 8. This CDR3 contains 17 residues. The germline V gene encodes CDR1 SEHNR and CDR2 FQNEAQ (reference sequence). This CDR3 is CASSLFRIAGGQETQYF. Written as DNA, the CDR3 is TGTGCCAGCAGCTTATTCCGGATAGCGGGGGGACAAGAGACCCAGTACTTC.

This clonotype showed up many times. J is TRBJ1-5 and V is TRBV7-9; no firm D call. This CDR3 is built from 14 residues. Deletions cut 3 bases from V and 3 bases from J, with 9 bases between. The germline V gene encodes CDR1 SEHNR and CDR2 FQNEAQ (reference sequence). For the CDR3, the DNA is TGTGCCAGCAGCTTTAGTGACACCAATCAGCCCCAGCATTTT. It translates to CASSFSDTNQPQHF.

This clonotype occurred many times. The V gene is TRBV15, the J gene TRBJ2-2, with TRBD1 identical over 7 bases. The CDR3 runs 15 residues. With 6 bases clipped from V and 4 bases from J, the junction kept 8 bases outside the gene matches. Germline CDR1 reads LNHNV; CDR2 reads YYDKDF (reference sequence). CDR3 nucleotide sequence: TGTGCCACCAGAATACAGGGGTTCCCCACCGGGGAGCTGTTTTTT. Translation: CATRIQGFPTGELFF.

The chain is built from TRBV4-1 and TRBJ2-7; D is perhaps TRBD2 (5 bases). The CDR3 has 15 amino acids. In germline, CDR1 is MGHRA, CDR2 YSYEKL. Trimming pared 2 bases from V and 4 bases from J, leaving 15 bases between. The CDR3 sequence is CASSQIQTEDYEQYF. In nucleotides, the CDR3 is TGCGCCAGCAGCCAAATACAAACGGAGGATTACGAGCAGTACTTC.

CDR3 amino acids: CASSQGWSGGSTDTQYF. The CDR3 DNA reads as TGTGCCAGCAGCCAAGGTTGGTCAGGGGGTAGCACAGATACGCAGTATTTT. This chain connects TRBV3-1 to TRBJ2-3; 7 bases fit TRBD1. The CDR3 spans 17 residues. In germline, CDR1 is LGHDT, CDR2 YNNKEL (reference sequence). V lost 1 base, J lost 0 bases, and 7 bases stayed unmatched.

This clonotype has at least ten counts. This chain joins TRBV7-6 and TRBJ2-5; D gene ambiguous. From germline, CDR1 is SGHVS and CDR2 FNYEAQ. The CDR3 is 15 amino acids. The V and J ends lost 1 base and 2 bases respectively, with 11 bases between them. The CDR3, as DNA: TGTGCCAGCAGCTTAGATTGGGCAGCTCAAGAGACCCAGTACTTC. This sequence encodes CASSLDWAAQETQYF.

The V and J genes are TRBV4-1 and TRBJ2-1; a possible D gene is TRBD2 (6 bases). Germline CDR1 reads MGHRA; CDR2 reads YSYEKL. Trimming removed 4 bases at V and 15 bases at J, with 19 bases between. The CDR3 covers 13 residues. This CDR3 reads CASSPGRGTPSFF. CDR3 coding DNA: TGCGCCAGCAGCCCTGGCCGCGGGACTCCCTCGTTCTTC.